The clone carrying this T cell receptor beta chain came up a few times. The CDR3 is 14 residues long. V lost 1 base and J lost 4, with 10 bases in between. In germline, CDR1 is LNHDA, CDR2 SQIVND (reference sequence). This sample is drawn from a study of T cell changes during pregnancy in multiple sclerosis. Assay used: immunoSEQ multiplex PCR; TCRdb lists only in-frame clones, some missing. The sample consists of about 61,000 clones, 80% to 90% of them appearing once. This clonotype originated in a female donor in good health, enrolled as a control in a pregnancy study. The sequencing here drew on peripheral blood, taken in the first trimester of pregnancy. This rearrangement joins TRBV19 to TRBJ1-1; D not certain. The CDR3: CASSIGVEGTEAFF. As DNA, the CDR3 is TGTGCCAGTAGTATAGGAGTTGAGGGCACTGAAGCTTTCTTT.